This T cell receptor beta chain appears in the sequencing data of a study of T-cell memory formation after mild COVID-19. Across the whole study: TCR clusters were mostly donor specific. Whole-study findings and limits: Pre-infection memory held some responding clones, suggesting pre-existing cross-reactive T cells responded.

This clonotype came up a few times. Antigen unknown. This CDR3 comprises 14 residues. CDR1 and CDR2 (germline): SGHTA, FQGNSA. V lost 5 bases, J lost 10 bases, and 11 bases stayed unmatched. TCRdb passed the 5' RACE reads through MiXCR, listing each CDR3 protein once. The sample records about 55,000 distinct CDR3 sequences, approximately 9.5% being singletons. The TCR comes from a man aged 18 to 30 who had mild COVID-19 (a few samples of this study predate the infection). Cell type and time point are not known. Sequences were obtained from PBMCs or a T cell subset sorted from them (not recorded which). The chain carries TRBV7-2 and TRBJ1-1; 9 bases are a match to TRBD1. The CDR3 DNA reads TGTGCCAGCAGCCCGAGGACAGGGGCCAGTGGAGCTTTCTTT. Translating it yields CASSPRTGASGAFF. The full variable domain, completed using reference TRBV7-2 and TRBJ1-1, is GAGVSQSPSNKVTEKGKDVELRCDPISGHTALYWYRQSLGQGLEFLIYFQGNSAPDKSGLPSDRFSAERTGGSVSTLTIQRTQQEDSAVYLCASSPRTGASGAFFGQGTRLTVV.